What follows are 26 T cell receptor beta chains derived from one specimen sequenced in a study of blood T cell repertoires in COVID-19. Sequenced by immunoSEQ multiplex PCR; TCRdb stores in-frame clones only, minus some. The table records over 95,000 clones, roughly 89% of them present only once. Sequenced sample: peripheral blood. The receptors come from a human donor with acute or convalescent COVID-19. The donor label of this sample is uncertain.

V and J are TRBV7-2 and TRBJ2-3; 13 positions match TRBD2. CDR1 and CDR2 from the germline V gene are SGHTA and FQGNSA. Unmatched junction bases numbered 6, after V lost 8 bases and J lost 1 base. The CDR3 is made up of 16 amino acids. The DNA of the CDR3 is TGTGCCAGCGGGAGACTAGCGGGGGGCGGCACAGATACGCAGTATTTT. It codes for CASGRLAGGGTDTQYF.

The chain is built from TRBV7-2 and TRBJ1-1; D gene uncertain. The length of the CDR3 is 13 residues. Germline V gene lookup returns CDR1 SGHTA and CDR2 FQGNSA. V was trimmed by 3 bases and J by 2 bases, leaving 7 bases between them. The CDR3 here is CASSLGRNTEAFF. The CDR3 DNA reads as TGTGCCAGCAGCTTGGGCAGAAACACTGAAGCTTTCTTT.

The chain joins TRBV6-2 or TRBV6-3 to TRBJ1-3; TRBD1 aligns across 10 bases. Germline CDR1 is MNHEY and CDR2 is SVGEGT. CDR3 length: 20 residues. With 2 bases clipped from V and 0 bases from J, the junction kept 13 bases outside the gene matches. The CDR3 loop is CASSYLLYRRTGGSGNTIYF. The CDR3 nucleotides read TGTGCCAGCAGTTACCTTCTCTATCGTAGGACAGGGGGCTCTGGAAACACCATATATTTT.

The genes are TRBV6-5 and TRBJ2-7; D gene unclear. Germline V gene sequence: CDR1 MNHEY, CDR2 SVGAGI. CDR3 length: 15 residues. Trimming stripped 0 bases from V and 0 bases from J, with 9 bases between. The CDR3 sequence is CASSYSILSSYEQYF. The DNA for the CDR3 is TGTGCCAGCAGTTACTCGATTCTGAGCTCCTACGAGCAGTACTTC.

This sequence joins TRBV3-1 (or the pseudogene TRBV3-2) and TRBJ1-1; 9 nucleotides align to TRBD1. Germline V CDR1 and CDR2: LGHDT, YNNKEL (reference sequence). The length of the CDR3 is 20 residues. V lost 2 bases and J lost 0; bases outside the gene matches: 16. CDR3: CASSQSFMPRDRVMNTEAFF. In DNA, the CDR3 is TGTGCCAGCAGCCAATCCTTTATGCCCCGGGACAGGGTTATGAACACTGAAGCTTTCTTT.

The CDR3 loop is CASSPRGGSTEAFF. The CDR3 DNA is TGTGCCAGCTCACCACGGGGGGGGTCCACTGAAGCTTTCTTT. This chain links TRBV18 with TRBJ1-1; tentatively, D is TRBD1 (5 bases). The V end lost 1 base, the J end lost 4 bases, and 10 bases lay between the germline ends. Germline V gene data show CDR1 as KGHSH and CDR2 as LQKENI. CDR3 length equals 14 residues.

The rearrangement joins TRBV5-8 to TRBJ1-2, with D unresolved. The length of the CDR3 is 16 residues. CDR1 and CDR2 from the germline V gene are SGHTS and YDEGEE. V lost 2 bases and J 0 bases, leaving 14 bases between the germline ends. The chain's CDR3 is CASSFLVRRSNYGYTF. In DNA form, the CDR3 reads TGTGCCAGCAGCTTTTTGGTACGGCGGTCTAACTATGGCTACACCTTC. Looking up the rest from reference TRBV5-8 and TRBJ1-2 gives the full variable domain: EAGVTQSPTHLIKTRGQQATLRCSPISGHTSVYWYQQALGLGLQFLLWYDEGEERNRGNFPPRFSGRQFPNYSSELNVNALELEDSALYLCASSFLVRRSNYGYTFGSGTRLTVV.

The rearrangement links TRBV7-2 to TRBJ2-2; 11 bases are shared with TRBD2. The CDR3 has 19 amino acids. The trim removed 3 bases at V and 3 bases at J, leaving 12 bases unmatched. Germline V lookup: CDR1 SGHTA, CDR2 FQGNSA. CDR3 DNA sequence: TGTGCCAGCAGCTTCTTATCAGCCCTAGCGGGAGGACACACCGGGGAGCTGTTTTTT. Translating it yields CASSFLSALAGGHTGELFF.

This clone has just a few counts. The J gene is TRBJ2-3, the V gene TRBV24-1, with D uncertain. CDR3 length: 15 amino acids. V gave up 2 bases and J gave up 2 bases, with 10 bases separating them. The germline gives CDR1 KGHDR, CDR2 SFDVKD. CDR3 coding DNA: TGTGCCACCAGTGATTCCGCGGAACCCACAGATACGCAGTATTTT. It encodes CATSDSAEPTDTQYF.

The chain is built from TRBV14 and TRBJ2-6; tentative D call: TRBD1 (6 bases). Germline CDR1 reads SGHDN; CDR2 reads FVKESK. This CDR3 comprises 15 residues. V lost 6 bases and J 1 base, leaving 10 bases between the germline ends. CDR3 loop: CASRQTGSGANVLTF. In nucleotides, the CDR3 is TGTGCCAGCAGGCAAACAGGGTCTGGGGCCAACGTCCTGACTTTC. The entire variable domain, with the rest obtained from reference TRBV14 and TRBJ2-6, is as follows: EAGVTQFPSHSVIEKGQTVTLRCDPISGHDNLYWYRRVMGKEIKFLLHFVKESKQDESGMPNNRFLAERTGGTYSTLKVQPAELEDSGVYFCASRQTGSGANVLTFGAGSRLTVL.

V usage is TRBV4-1 and J usage is TRBJ2-7, with D possibly matching TRBD2 (5 bases). CDR1 and CDR2 from the germline V gene are MGHRA and YSYEKL. The CDR3 runs 16 residues. V was cut by 0 bases and J by 3 bases, with 15 bases left in between. The CDR3 protein is CASSQDPSGRRYEQYF. CDR3 DNA: TGCGCCAGCAGCCAAGATCCCAGTGGGAGACGCTACGAGCAGTACTTC.

This chain joins TRBV5-1 and TRBJ2-2; tentatively, D is TRBD2 (7 bases). Germline CDR1 reads SGHRS; CDR2 reads YFSETQ. This CDR3 has 17 residues. The V gene lost 4 bases and the J gene lost 4 bases, with 20 bases spanning the gap. The CDR3 protein is CASSPRVRGAGTGELFF. The CDR3 nucleotides are TGCGCCAGCAGCCCGCGAGTACGGGGGGCTGGCACCGGGGAGCTGTTTTTT.

J is TRBJ2-5 and V is TRBV18, with TRBD2 matching over 11 bases. V was pared by 4 bases and J by 4 bases, with 8 bases of the junction left unmatched. In germline, CDR1 is KGHSH, CDR2 LQKENI. The CDR3 is 16 amino acids. CDR3 DNA sequence: TGTGCCAGCTCACTGGCTAGCGGGGGGTCTGGAGAGACCCAGTACTTC. Translating it yields CASSLASGGSGETQYF.

V is TRBV4-2 and J is TRBJ2-1, with D tentatively TRBD2 (5 bases). V lost 1 base to trimming and J lost 10 bases, with 17 bases between them. This CDR3 has 15 amino acids. Germline values: CDR1 LGHNA, CDR2 YNFKEQ. The CDR3: CASSQAGTVDWEQFF. The CDR3 DNA reads as TGTGCCAGCAGCCAAGCTGGTACCGTGGACTGGGAGCAGTTCTTC.

The rearrangement links TRBV21-1 to TRBJ1-2; TRBD1 was called by the table and not checked on the DNA. TRBV21-1 is termed a pseudogene. The CDR3 is 13 amino acids. DNA of the CDR3: TGTGCCAGACCTTTGGGACAGGGGTGGGGCTACACCTTC. It specifies CARPLGQGWGYTF.

The chain joins TRBV5-1 to TRBJ2-1; 8 positions agree with TRBD1. V was clipped by 6 bases and J by 8 bases; unmatched bases: 10. From germline, CDR1 is SGHRS and CDR2 YFSETQ. The CDR3 sequence is 14 residues long. Here the CDR3 reads CASTPGAGGDEQFF. In DNA form, the CDR3 reads TGCGCCAGCACCCCGGGGGCAGGGGGCGATGAGCAGTTCTTC.

The CDR3: CASSVGGDYFNEQFF. CDR3 in DNA: TGTGCCAGCAGCGTAGGCGGGGACTACTTCAATGAGCAGTTCTTC. The chain employs TRBV9 and TRBJ2-1; TRBD2 agrees at 7 bases. Germline CDR1 is SGDLS and CDR2 is YYNGEE. The junction had 6 bases not matched to a gene; V was cut back by 0 bases and J by 6 bases. The CDR3 runs to 15 residues. The variable domain in full, completed from reference TRBV9 and TRBJ2-1, reads DSGVTQTPKHLITATGQRVTLRCSPRSGDLSVYWYQQSLDQGLQFLIQYYNGEERAKGNILERFSAQQFPDLHSELNLSSLELGDSALYFCASSVGGDYFNEQFFGPGTRLTVL.

CDR3: CASSFTSGVFTDTQYF. DNA of the CDR3: TGTGCCAGCAGCTTCACTAGCGGAGTCTTTACAGATACGCAGTATTTT. The rearrangement uses TRBV9 and TRBJ2-3; 8 positions agree with TRBD2. J was trimmed by 3 bases and V by 4 bases; bases with no gene match: 10. The CDR3 length is 16 residues. CDR1 and CDR2 (germline): SGDLS, YYNGEE.

V and J are TRBV19 and TRBJ1-2; D might be TRBD1 (6 bases). In germline, CDR1 is LNHDA, CDR2 SQIVND (reference sequence). The V end lost 4 bases, the J end lost 6 bases, and 15 bases lay between the germline ends. The length of the CDR3 is 14 residues. The CDR3 region is CASSTPGRGNGYTF. The CDR3 nucleotides are TGTGCCAGTAGTACCCCCGGCAGGGGTAATGGCTACACCTTC.

The V call is TRBV28, the J call TRBJ2-7, with 8 positions matching TRBD1. CDR1 and CDR2 (germline): MDHEN, SYDVKM. The CDR3 has 16 amino acids. After removal of 5 bases from V and 0 bases from J, the junction contained 9 bases not matched to a gene. CDR3 bases: TGTGCCAGCAGTATTCCGGGACAGGCCAGCTCCTACGAGCAGTACTTC. Protein sequence: CASSIPGQASSYEQYF.

The chain combines TRBV7-9 with TRBJ1-6; no firm D call. Germline V gives CDR1 SEHNR, CDR2 FQNEAQ (reference sequence). The CDR3 totals 17 residues. Trimming cost V 0 bases and J 7 bases, with 16 bases left between them. CDR3 sequence: CASSLANTGFQNSPLHF. Written as DNA, the CDR3 is TGTGCCAGCAGCTTAGCCAACACGGGGTTCCAAAATTCACCCCTCCACTTT. Using reference TRBV7-9 and TRBJ1-6 for the parts outside the CDR3, the full variable domain is DTGVSQNPRHKITKRGQNVTFRCDPISEHNRLYWYRQTLGQGPEFLTYFQNEAQLEKSRLLSDRFSAERPKGSFSTLEIQRTEQGDSAMYLCASSLANTGFQNSPLHFGNGTRLTVT.

The chain joins TRBV5-6 to TRBJ1-1; weak D call: TRBD1 (5 bases). Germline V gives CDR1 SGHDT, CDR2 YYEEEE. Trimming left V 0 bases short and J 6 bases short, with 15 bases between. The CDR3 totals 15 residues. The CDR3 bases are TGTGCCAGCAGCTTGGTCCCGGTCCCGGGGGCTGAAGCTTTCTTT. This codes for CASSLVPVPGAEAFF. The whole variable domain, filled in from reference TRBV5-6 and TRBJ1-1, reads DAGVTQSPTHLIKTRGQQVTLRCSPKSGHDTVSWYQQALGQGPQFIFQYYEEEERQRGNFPDRFSGHQFPNYSSELNVNALLLGDSALYLCASSLVPVPGAEAFFGQGTRLTVV.

This clone was seen only once. The chain carries TRBV7-6 and TRBJ1-1; TRBD1 is a possible D gene (5 bases). CDR1 and CDR2 (germline): SGHVS, FNYEAQ. The CDR3 totals 17 residues. Deletions cut 3 bases from V and 6 bases from J, with 23 bases between. The chain's CDR3 is CASSLTTWGPRRSEAFF. The CDR3 region has the DNA TGTGCCAGCAGCTTGACGACGTGGGGCCCTAGACGCTCTGAAGCTTTCTTT. Full variable domain (rest looked up from reference TRBV7-6 and TRBJ1-1): GAGVSQSPRYKVTKRGQDVALRCDPISGHVSLYWYRQALGQGPEFLTYFNYEAQQDKSGLPNDRFSAERPEGSISTLTIQRTEQRDSAMYRCASSLTTWGPRRSEAFFGQGTRLTVV.

J is TRBJ2-1 and V is TRBV4-3; 7 bases are a match to TRBD2. Germline V gene lookup returns CDR1 LGHNA and CDR2 YSLEER. Germline trimming cut 0 bases from V and 8 bases from J; bases unmatched to any gene: 10. This CDR3 has 16 residues. This CDR3 reads CASSQEGRTRYHEQFF. The DNA of the CDR3 is TGCGCCAGCAGCCAAGAAGGCAGGACTAGGTACCATGAGCAGTTCTTC.

In its sample, this clone was seen once. This chain joins TRBV5-1 and TRBJ2-1, with 8 bases fitting TRBD2. Germline-derived CDR1 and CDR2 are SGHRS and YFSETQ. The V segment lost 4 bases and the J segment 2 bases; nucleotides outside the gene matches: 5. This CDR3 has 15 residues. CDR3 residues: CASSMGLGTYNEQFF. In DNA form, the CDR3 reads TGCGCCAGCAGCATGGGACTAGGGACCTACAATGAGCAGTTCTTC.

This chain joins TRBV5-1 and TRBJ1-6; D unclear. The germline V and J ends were trimmed by 1 base and 8 bases, with 16 bases remaining between them. This CDR3 is 16 amino acids long. Germline V gene data show CDR1 as SGHRS and CDR2 as YFSETQ. The CDR3 sequence is CASSLSNQAPHSPLHF. CDR3 DNA sequence: TGCGCCAGCAGCTTGTCAAATCAGGCCCCCCATTCACCCCTCCACTTT.